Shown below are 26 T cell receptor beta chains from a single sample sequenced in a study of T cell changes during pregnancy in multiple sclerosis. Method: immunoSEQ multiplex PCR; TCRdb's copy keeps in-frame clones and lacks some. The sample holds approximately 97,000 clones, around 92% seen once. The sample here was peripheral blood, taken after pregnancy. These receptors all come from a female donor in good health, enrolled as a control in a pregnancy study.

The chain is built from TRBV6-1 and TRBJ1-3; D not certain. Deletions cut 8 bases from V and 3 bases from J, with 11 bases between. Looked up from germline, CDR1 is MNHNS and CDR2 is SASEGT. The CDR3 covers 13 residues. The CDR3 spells CASFKEGGNTIYF. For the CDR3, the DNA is TGTGCCAGCTTCAAGGAGGGTGGAAACACCATATATTTT.

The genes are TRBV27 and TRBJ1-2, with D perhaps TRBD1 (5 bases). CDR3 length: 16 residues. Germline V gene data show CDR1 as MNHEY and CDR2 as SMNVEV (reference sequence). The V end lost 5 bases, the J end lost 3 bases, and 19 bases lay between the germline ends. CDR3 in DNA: TGTGCCAGCAGTCAAATCGGGGGGTTCAGCCACTATGGCTACACCTTC. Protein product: CASSQIGGFSHYGYTF.

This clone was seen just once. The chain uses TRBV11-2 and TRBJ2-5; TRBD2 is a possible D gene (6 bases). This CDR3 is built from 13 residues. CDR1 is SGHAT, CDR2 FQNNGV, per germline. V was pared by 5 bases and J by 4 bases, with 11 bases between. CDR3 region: CASSPGGAETQYF. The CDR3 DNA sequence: TGTGCCAGCAGCCCCGGAGGGGCAGAGACCCAGTACTTC.

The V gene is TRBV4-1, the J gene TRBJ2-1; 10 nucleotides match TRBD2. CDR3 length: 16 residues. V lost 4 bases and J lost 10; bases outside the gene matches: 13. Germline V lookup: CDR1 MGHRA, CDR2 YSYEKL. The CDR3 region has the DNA TGCGCCAGCAGCCCGGGACTAGCGAAGGGGGGCGGGGAGCAGTTCTTC. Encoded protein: CASSPGLAKGGGEQFF.

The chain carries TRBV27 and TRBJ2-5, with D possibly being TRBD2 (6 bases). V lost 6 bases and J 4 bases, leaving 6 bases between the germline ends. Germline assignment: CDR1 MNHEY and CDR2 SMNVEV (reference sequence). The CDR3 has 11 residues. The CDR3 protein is CASREGETQYF. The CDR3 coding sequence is TGTGCCAGCAGGGAGGGAGAGACCCAGTACTTC.

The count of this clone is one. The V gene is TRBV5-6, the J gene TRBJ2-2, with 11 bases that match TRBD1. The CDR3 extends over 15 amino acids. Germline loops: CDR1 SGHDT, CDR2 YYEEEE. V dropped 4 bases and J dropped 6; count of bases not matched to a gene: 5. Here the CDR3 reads CASSPRTGGSGELFF. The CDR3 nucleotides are TGTGCCAGCAGCCCCCGGACAGGGGGCTCCGGGGAGCTGTTTTTT.

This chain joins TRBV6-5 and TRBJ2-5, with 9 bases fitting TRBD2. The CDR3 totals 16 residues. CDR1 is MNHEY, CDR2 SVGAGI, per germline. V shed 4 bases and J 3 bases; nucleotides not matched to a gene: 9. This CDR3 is CASSSPATSGKETQYF. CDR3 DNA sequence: TGTGCCAGCAGTTCTCCCGCGACTAGCGGAAAAGAGACCCAGTACTTC.

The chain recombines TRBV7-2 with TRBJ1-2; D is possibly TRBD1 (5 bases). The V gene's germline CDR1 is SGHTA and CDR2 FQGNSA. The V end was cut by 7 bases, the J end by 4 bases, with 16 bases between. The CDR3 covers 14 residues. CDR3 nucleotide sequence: TGTGCCAGCACCCGGTTGAGCGGGGGCTATGGCTACACCTTC. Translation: CASTRLSGGYGYTF.

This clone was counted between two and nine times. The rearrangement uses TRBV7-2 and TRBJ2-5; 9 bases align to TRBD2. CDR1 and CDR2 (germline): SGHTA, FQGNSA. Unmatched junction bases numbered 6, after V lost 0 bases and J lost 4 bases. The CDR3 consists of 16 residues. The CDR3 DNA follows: TGTGCCAGCAGCTTAGCGCGCGGGGGGGCACGAGAGACCCAGTACTTC. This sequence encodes CASSLARGGARETQYF.

Here the CDR3 DNA reads TGTGCCAGCAGCGGACAGGGGGGTACCTACGAGCAGTACTTC. Protein sequence: CASSGQGGTYEQYF. The genes are TRBV6-5 and TRBJ2-5, with TRBD1 matching over 10 bases. The DNA end is a closer match to TRBJ2-7, so the J assignment may be wrong. The germline V gene has CDR1 MNHEY and CDR2 SVGAGI. The CDR3 is 14 residues long.

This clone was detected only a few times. The CDR3 DNA sequence: TGTGCCAGCAGCCCCCGTAGCTCTTTGAATTCACCCCTCCACTTT. This translates into CASSPRSSLNSPLHF. This rearrangement joins TRBV5-4 to TRBJ1-6; D remains ambiguous. Germline V gene data show CDR1 as SGHNT and CDR2 as YYREEE (reference sequence). Trimming stripped 4 bases from V and 7 bases from J, with 15 bases between. There are 15 residues in the CDR3.

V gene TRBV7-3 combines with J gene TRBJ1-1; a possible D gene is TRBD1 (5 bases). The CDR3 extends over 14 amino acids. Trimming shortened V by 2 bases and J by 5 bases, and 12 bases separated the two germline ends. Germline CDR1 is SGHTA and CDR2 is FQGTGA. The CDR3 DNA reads TGTGCCAGCAGCTTATTGGGAGGGGAGACTGAAGCTTTCTTT. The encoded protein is CASSLLGGETEAFF.

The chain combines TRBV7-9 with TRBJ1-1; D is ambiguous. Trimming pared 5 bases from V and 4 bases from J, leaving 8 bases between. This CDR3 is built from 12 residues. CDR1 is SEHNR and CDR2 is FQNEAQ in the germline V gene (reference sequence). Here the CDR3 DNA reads TGTGCCAGCAGCACCGGGTCCACTGAAGCTTTCTTT. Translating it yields CASSTGSTEAFF.

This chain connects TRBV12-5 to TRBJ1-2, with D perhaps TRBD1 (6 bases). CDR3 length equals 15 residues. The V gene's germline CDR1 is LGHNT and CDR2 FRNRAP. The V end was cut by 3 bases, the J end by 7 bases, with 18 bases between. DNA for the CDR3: TGTGCTAGTGGTTTATTAGGGACAAAGCAAACTGGCTACACCTTC. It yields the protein CASGLLGTKQTGYTF.

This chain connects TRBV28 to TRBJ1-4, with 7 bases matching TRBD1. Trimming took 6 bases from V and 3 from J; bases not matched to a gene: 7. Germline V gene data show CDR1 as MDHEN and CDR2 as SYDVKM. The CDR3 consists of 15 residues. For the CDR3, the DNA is TGTGCCAGCAGATTTTACGGGACAGCTAATGAAAAACTGTTTTTT. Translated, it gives CASRFYGTANEKLFF.

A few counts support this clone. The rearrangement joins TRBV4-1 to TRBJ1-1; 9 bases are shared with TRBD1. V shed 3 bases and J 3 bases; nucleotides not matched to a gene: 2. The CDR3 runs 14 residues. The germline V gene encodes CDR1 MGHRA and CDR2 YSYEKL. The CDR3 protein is CASSHTGGDTEAFF. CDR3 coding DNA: TGCGCCAGCAGCCATACAGGGGGCGACACTGAAGCTTTCTTT.

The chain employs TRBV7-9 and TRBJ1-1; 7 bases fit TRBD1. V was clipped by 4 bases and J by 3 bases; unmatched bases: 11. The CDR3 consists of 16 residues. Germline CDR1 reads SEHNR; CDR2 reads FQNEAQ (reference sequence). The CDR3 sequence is CASSYTTQGWHTEAFF. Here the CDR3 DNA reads TGTGCCAGCAGCTATACAACACAGGGGTGGCACACTGAAGCTTTCTTT.

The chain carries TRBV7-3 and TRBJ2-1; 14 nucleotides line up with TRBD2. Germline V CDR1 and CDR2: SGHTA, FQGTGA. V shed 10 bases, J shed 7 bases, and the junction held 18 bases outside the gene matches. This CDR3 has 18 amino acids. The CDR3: CATGGDGTSGGPRNEQFF. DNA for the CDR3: TGTGCCACAGGTGGGGACGGGACTAGCGGGGGCCCCCGGAATGAGCAGTTCTTC.

CDR3 residues: CASSFQGGTEAFF. The CDR3 DNA sequence: TGTGCCAGCAGCTTTCAGGGGGGAACTGAAGCTTTCTTT. The chain is built from TRBV7-2 and TRBJ1-1; 7 bases agree with TRBD1. The CDR3 consists of 13 residues. CDR1 and CDR2 from the germline V gene are SGHTA and FQGNSA. With V trimmed by 3 bases and J by 5 bases, 3 bases remained unmatched.

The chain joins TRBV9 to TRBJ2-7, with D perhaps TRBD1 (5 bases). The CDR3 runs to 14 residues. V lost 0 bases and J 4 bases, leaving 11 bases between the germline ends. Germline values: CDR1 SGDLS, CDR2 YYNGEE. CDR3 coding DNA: TGTGCCAGCAGCGTAGGGTCCGGACAATACGAGCAGTACTTC. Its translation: CASSVGSGQYEQYF.

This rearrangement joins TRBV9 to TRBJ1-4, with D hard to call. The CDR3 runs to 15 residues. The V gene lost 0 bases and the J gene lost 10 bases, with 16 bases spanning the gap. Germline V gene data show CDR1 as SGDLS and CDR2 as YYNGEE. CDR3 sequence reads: CASSVVDGSGGKLFF. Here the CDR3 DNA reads TGTGCCAGCAGCGTAGTGGACGGGAGTGGAGGAAAACTGTTTTTT.

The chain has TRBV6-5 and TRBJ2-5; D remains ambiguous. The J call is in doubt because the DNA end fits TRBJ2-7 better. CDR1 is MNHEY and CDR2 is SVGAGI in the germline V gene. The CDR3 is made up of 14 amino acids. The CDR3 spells CASSYGSVLYEQYF. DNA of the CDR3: TGTGCCAGCAGTTACGGCAGCGTCCTCTACGAGCAGTACTTC.

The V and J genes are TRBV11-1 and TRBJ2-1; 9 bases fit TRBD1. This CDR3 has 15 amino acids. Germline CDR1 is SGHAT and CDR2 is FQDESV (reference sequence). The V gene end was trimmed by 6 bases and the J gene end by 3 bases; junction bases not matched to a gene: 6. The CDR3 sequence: CASSVQGAFYNEQFF. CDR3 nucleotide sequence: TGTGCCAGCAGTGTACAGGGGGCCTTCTACAATGAGCAGTTCTTC.

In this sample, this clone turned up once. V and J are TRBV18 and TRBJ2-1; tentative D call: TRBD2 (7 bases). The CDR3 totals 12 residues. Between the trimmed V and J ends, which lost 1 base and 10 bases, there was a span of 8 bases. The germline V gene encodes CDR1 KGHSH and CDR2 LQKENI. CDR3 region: CASSPRGGEQFF. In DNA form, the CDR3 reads TGTGCCAGCTCACCACGGGGGGGCGAGCAGTTCTTC.

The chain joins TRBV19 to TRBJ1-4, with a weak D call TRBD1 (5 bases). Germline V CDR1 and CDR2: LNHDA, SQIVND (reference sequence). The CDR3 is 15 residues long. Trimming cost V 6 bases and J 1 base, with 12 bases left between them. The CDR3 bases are TGTGCCAGTAGCGCCGGCAGGGTAACTAATGAAAAACTGTTTTTT. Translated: CASSAGRVTNEKLFF. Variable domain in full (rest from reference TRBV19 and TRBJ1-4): DGGITQSPKYLFRKEGQNVTLSCEQNLNHDAMYWYRQDPGQGLRLIYYSQIVNDFQKGDIAEGYSVSREKKESFPLTVTSAQKNPTAFYLCASSAGRVTNEKLFFGSGTQLSVL.

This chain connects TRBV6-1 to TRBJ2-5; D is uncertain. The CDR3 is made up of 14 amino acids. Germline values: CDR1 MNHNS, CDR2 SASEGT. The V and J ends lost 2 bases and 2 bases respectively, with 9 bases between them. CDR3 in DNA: TGTGCCAGCAGTGAAAATCGTATACAAGAGACCCAGTACTTC. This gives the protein CASSENRIQETQYF.